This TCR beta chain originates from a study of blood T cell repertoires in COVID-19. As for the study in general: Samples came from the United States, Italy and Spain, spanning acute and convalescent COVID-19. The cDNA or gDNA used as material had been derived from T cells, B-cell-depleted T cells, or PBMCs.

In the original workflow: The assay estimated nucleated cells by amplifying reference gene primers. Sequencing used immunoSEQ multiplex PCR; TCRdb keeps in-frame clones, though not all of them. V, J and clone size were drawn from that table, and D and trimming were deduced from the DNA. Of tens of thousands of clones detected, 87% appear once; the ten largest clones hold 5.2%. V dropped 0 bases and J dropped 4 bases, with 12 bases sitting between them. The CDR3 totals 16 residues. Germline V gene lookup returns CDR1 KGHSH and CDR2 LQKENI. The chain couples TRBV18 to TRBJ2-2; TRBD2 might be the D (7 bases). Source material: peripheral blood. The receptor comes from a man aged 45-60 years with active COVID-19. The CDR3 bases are TGTGCCAGCTCACCACCGCCGGGGGGCGGCACCGGGGAGCTGTTTTTT. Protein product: CASSPPPGGGTGELFF. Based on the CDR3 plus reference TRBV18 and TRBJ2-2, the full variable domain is NAGVMQNPRHLVRRRGQEARLRCSPMKGHSHVYWYRQLPEEGLKFMVYLQKENIIDESGMPKERFSAEFPKEGPSILRIQQVVRGDSAAYFCASSPPPGGGTGELFFGEGSRLTVL.